The present T cell receptor beta chain was sequenced within a study of blood T cell repertoires in COVID-19. Per germline, CDR1 SGHRS and CDR2 YFSETQ. The CDR3 extends over 16 amino acids. The germline V and J ends were trimmed by 2 bases and 0 bases, with 12 bases remaining between them. Generated by immunoSEQ multiplex PCR, the TCRdb table keeps only in-frame clones and is missing some. The data contain approximately 68,000 clones, 82% of them singletons. The rearrangement joins TRBV5-1 to TRBJ1-5; TRBD1 might be the D (5 bases). The material sequenced was peripheral blood. This receptor was identified in a human donor in a cohort sampled during active COVID-19. Here the CDR3 DNA reads TGCGCCAGCAGCTTAACCGCAGGGTATAGCAATCAGCCCCAGCATTTT. It translates to CASSLTAGYSNQPQHF.